Described below is a single TCR beta chain sequence and its context. The antigen is not known. The data belong to a study of T cell responses to AZD1222 COVID-19 vaccine. Overall study results and limits: Seropositive AZD1222 recipients at baseline numbered only five or six. The study found vaccine-associated CD4 TCRs spanning spike, dominant at 160-218 and 743-854. Recipients of two AZD1222 doses showed rising Spike-specific TCR breadth and depth.

Second doses at about 4 or about 12 weeks were pooled. Profiling relied on immunoSEQ multiplex PCR, and the TCRdb table lists in-frame clones only, not all of them. The sample gives around 59,000 clones, 85% to 90% of which show up once; 5% to 6.5% is in the top ten. J gave up 5 bases and V 2 bases, and 8 bases lay outside the gene matches. The CDR3 runs to 15 residues. Per the germline V gene, CDR1 is SGHRS and CDR2 is YFSETQ. Sequences were derived from peripheral blood, sampled 28 days after the second AZD1222 dose. This clonotype was obtained from an adult who received the AZD1222 COVID-19 vaccine. The chain uses TRBV5-1 and TRBJ2-5; 8 positions agree with TRBD1. CDR3 amino acids: CASSFDRGRGETQYF. The CDR3 DNA follows: TGCGCCAGCAGCTTTGACAGGGGAAGAGGGGAGACCCAGTACTTC. The variable domain in full, with the rest retrieved from reference TRBV5-1 and TRBJ2-5, is KAGVTQTPRYLIKTRGQQVTLSCSPISGHRSVSWYQQTPGQGLQFLFEYFSETQRNKGNFPGRFSGRQFSNSRSEMNVSTLELGDSALYLCASSFDRGRGETQYFGPGTRLLVL.